These T cell receptor beta chains were read from a single sample in a study of blood T cell repertoires in COVID-19. Data came from immunoSEQ multiplex PCR; TCRdb stores just in-frame clones and leaves some out. The sample has around 290,000 clones; roughly 90% are singletons. The sample taken for sequencing was peripheral blood. The receptors were sampled from a woman aged 65 to 85 with COVID-19, enrolled during active disease. CDR3s include the opening cysteine and the closing phenylalanine or tryptophan. A D gene is named only where the DNA matches it firmly. Rows may omit the clone size; those that give it use once, few, many or a size class.

D gene | J gene | V gene | clone size | CDR3 DNA | CDR3 protein
- | TRBJ2-7 | TRBV28 | once | TGTGCCAGCAGTTCTCCTGAGGGAGCCTACGAGCAGTACTTC | CASSSPEGAYEQYF
- | TRBJ1-2 | TRBV3-1/TRBV3-2 | few | TGTGCCAGCAGTTCCCGGGACACCACAGTCGACCCCTCTGGCTACACCTTC | CASSSRDTTVDPSGYTF
- | TRBJ2-5 | TRBV24-1 | - | TGTGCCACCAGTGATTTTAGGAGCCAAGAGACCCAGTACTTC | CATSDFRSQETQYF
- | TRBJ1-3 | TRBV28 | once | TGTGCCAGCAGTTTCTTGGACAGTGGGTATTACTCTGGAAACACCATATATTTT | CASSFLDSGYYSGNTIYF
TRBD2 | TRBJ2-2 | TRBV5-1 | - | TGCGCCAGCAGCCTTCCTAGCGGGGGGGCCGCGAACACCGGGGAGCTGTTTTTT | CASSLPSGGAANTGELFF
- | TRBJ1-1 | TRBV19 | - | TGTGCCAGTACCGACCGGGGGGACACTGAAGCTTTCTTT | CASTDRGDTEAFF
TRBD1 | TRBJ2-2 | TRBV4-1 | - | TGCGCCAGCAGCCAAGGAACAGGGGGGAACACCGGGGAGCTGTTTTTT | CASSQGTGGNTGELFF
TRBD2 | TRBJ2-5 | TRBV5-1 | - | TGCGCCAGCAGCGCCCGGCCACTAGCGGGGGATTGGGAGACCCAGTACTTC | CASSARPLAGDWETQYF
TRBD1 | TRBJ1-2 | TRBV5-4 | - | TGTGCCAGCAGCGGACAGGGGGCCGACTATGGCTACACCTTC | CASSGQGADYGYTF
TRBD1 | TRBJ2-3 | TRBV2 | - | TGTGCCAGCATGGGACAGGGGGAAAGCACAGATACGCAGTATTTT | CASMGQGESTDTQYF
- | TRBJ1-1 | TRBV29-1 | - | TGCAGCGTTGAATGGGGGGGCGCAAACACTGAAGCTTTCTTT | CSVEWGGANTEAFF
TRBD1 | TRBJ1-5 | TRBV3-1/TRBV3-2 | - | TGTGCCAGCAGCCAAGCCAGGACAGGGCAGCCCCAGCATTTT | CASSQARTGQPQHF
TRBD2 | TRBJ2-1 | TRBV9 | - | TGTGCCAGCAGCGTTCTAGCGGGGGGGAATGAGCAGTTCTTC | CASSVLAGGNEQFF
- | TRBJ2-2 | TRBV14 | - | TGTGCCAGCAGCCCCCAGGTAGACACCGGGGAGCTGTTTTTT | CASSPQVDTGELFF
- | TRBJ2-2 | TRBV11-3 | - | TGTGCCAGCAGCCCCTGGTCCAGCGAGGGGGCCGGGGAGCTGTTTTTT | CASSPWSSEGAGELFF
- | TRBJ1-1 | TRBV5-4 | - | TGTGCCAGCAGCTCTGGGCCCTACACTGAAGCTTTCTTT | CASSSGPYTEAFF
- | TRBJ1-1 | TRBV5-8 | - | TGTGCCAGCAGCCCCGCAGGGCAGTCCCCTTTCTTT | CASSPAGQSPFF
- | TRBJ1-4 | TRBV24-1 | - | TGTGCCACCAGTGATTCCGTCCCGGACTCTAATGAAAAACTGTTTTTT | CATSDSVPDSNEKLFF
- | TRBJ2-1 | TRBV6-5 | - | TGTGCCAGCACCCGACAGCCCGACTCCTACAATGAGCAGTTCTTC | CASTRQPDSYNEQFF
- | TRBJ2-7 | TRBV11-2 | once | TGTGCCAGCAGCGCCCCCGGGGTCCGAACCGAGCAGTACTTC | CASSAPGVRTEQYF
- | TRBJ2-2 | TRBV7-3 | - | TGTGCCAGCAGCTTAGTCGGGAACACCGGGGAGCTGTTTTTT | CASSLVGNTGELFF
- | TRBJ1-2 | TRBV2 | - | TGTGCCAGCAGTGGGCAGGGGCGGGACTATGGCTACACCTTC | CASSGQGRDYGYTF
TRBD2 | TRBJ2-3 | TRBV27 | - | TGTGCCAGCAGTTGGGGGGGAGATACGCAGTATTTT | CASSWGGDTQYF
- | TRBJ1-1 | TRBV6-5 | - | TGTGCCAGCAGTTACCACGGGGTTACTGAAGCTTTCTTT | CASSYHGVTEAFF
TRBD1 | TRBJ1-1 | TRBV10-3 | - | TGTGCCATCAGTGATAGGGGGCAAGTTGAAGCTTTCTTT | CAISDRGQVEAFF
- | TRBJ2-7 | TRBV30 | - | TGTGCCTGGAACAGGCCTCCCGACGAGCAGTACTTC | CAWNRPPDEQYF
- | TRBJ1-2 | TRBV5-8 | few | TGTGCCAGCAGCTTGGAGGCAGGGCTTGGCTACACCTTC | CASSLEAGLGYTF
- | TRBJ1-5 | TRBV21-1 | - | TGTGCCAGCAGCAAAAGTGGGGGGACAGGCGAGGGCAATCAGCCCCAGCATTTT | CASSKSGGTGEGNQPQHF
- | TRBJ2-7 | TRBV3-1/TRBV3-2 | - | TGTGCCAGCAGCTACCCGCAGACAGGTAGGCTCGAGCAGTACTTC | CASSYPQTGRLEQYF
- | TRBJ2-5 | TRBV13 | - | TGTGCCAGCAGCCCGGCGGGGGAGACCCAGTACTTC | CASSPAGETQYF
TRBD1 | TRBJ1-6 | TRBV12-5 | - | TGTGCTAGTGGTTTGATGACAGGGGCCCACTATAATTCACCCCTCCACTTT | CASGLMTGAHYNSPLHF
- | TRBJ2-5 | TRBV12-3/TRBV12-4 | - | TGTGCCAGCAGTTTGGCCCAAGAGACCCAGTACTTC | CASSLAQETQYF
TRBD1 | TRBJ1-2 | TRBV6-5 | - | TGTGCCAGCAGTTTCAGGGGGCAGGATGGCTACACCTTC | CASSFRGQDGYTF